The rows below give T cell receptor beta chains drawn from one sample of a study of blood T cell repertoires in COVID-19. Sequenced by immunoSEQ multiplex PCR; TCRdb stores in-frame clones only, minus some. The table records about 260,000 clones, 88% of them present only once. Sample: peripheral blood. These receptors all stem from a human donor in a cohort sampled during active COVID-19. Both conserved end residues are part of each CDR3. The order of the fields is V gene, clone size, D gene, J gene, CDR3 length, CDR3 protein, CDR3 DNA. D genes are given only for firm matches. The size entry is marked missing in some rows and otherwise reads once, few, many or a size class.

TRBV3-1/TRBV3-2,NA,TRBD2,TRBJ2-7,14,CASSQTSGREEQYF,TGTGCCAGCAGCCAAACTAGCGGGAGGGAGGAGCAGTACTTC
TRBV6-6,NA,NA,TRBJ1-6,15,CASSYSGHDNSPLHF,TGTGCCAGCAGTTACTCGGGACACGATAATTCACCCCTCCACTTT
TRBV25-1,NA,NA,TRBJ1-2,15,CASKPYGQKAYGYTF,TGTGCCAGCAAGCCTTACGGACAAAAAGCCTATGGCTACACCTTC
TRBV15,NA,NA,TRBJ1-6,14,CATSAVGGRTPLHF,TGTGCCACCAGCGCCGTGGGGGGTCGTACACCCCTCCACTTT
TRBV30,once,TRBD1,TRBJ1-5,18,CAWSTHSDRDRSNQPQHF,TGTGCCTGGAGTACTCATTCAGACCGGGACAGAAGCAATCAGCCCCAGCATTTT
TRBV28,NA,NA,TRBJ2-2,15,CASSLRGGHTGELFF,TGTGCCAGCAGTTTAAGGGGAGGTCACACCGGGGAGCTGTTTTTT
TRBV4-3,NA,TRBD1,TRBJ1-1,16,CASSRELAGGGTEAFF,TGCGCCAGCAGCCGAGAACTGGCAGGGGGTGGTACTGAAGCTTTCTTT
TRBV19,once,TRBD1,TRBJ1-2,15,CASSMTMGQGNGYTF,TGTGCCAGTAGTATGACTATGGGACAGGGCAATGGCTACACCTTC
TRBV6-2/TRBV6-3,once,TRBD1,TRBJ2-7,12,CASSTGGNEQYF,TGTGCCAGCAGTACAGGGGGCAACGAGCAGTACTTC
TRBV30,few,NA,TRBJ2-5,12,CAWRRGQETQYF,TGTGCCTGGAGGCGCGGCCAAGAGACCCAGTACTTC
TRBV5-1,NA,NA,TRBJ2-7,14,CASSLDGLTYEQYF,TGCGCCAGCAGCTTGGATGGGCTTACCTACGAGCAGTACTTC
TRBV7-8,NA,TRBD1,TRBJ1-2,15,CASSWGATGTYGYTF,TGTGCCAGCAGCTGGGGGGCGACAGGGACGTATGGCTACACCTTC
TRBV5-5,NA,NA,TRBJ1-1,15,CASSFLGGGDTEAFF,TGTGCCAGCAGCTTTTTAGGGGGAGGGGACACTGAAGCTTTCTTT
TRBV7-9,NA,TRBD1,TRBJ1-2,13,CASSQQGNYGYTF,TGTGCCAGCAGCCAACAGGGGAACTATGGCTACACCTTC
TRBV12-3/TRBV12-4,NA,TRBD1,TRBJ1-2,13,CASSLQGAYGYTF,TGTGCCAGCAGTTTACAGGGGGCCTATGGCTACACCTTC
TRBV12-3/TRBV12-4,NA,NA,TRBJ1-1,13,CASTPGVDSQAFF,TGTGCCAGCACTCCAGGGGTGGATTCTCAAGCTTTCTTT
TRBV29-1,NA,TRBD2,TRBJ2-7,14,CSMLTGTIGGEQYF,TGCAGCATGCTTACCGGGACTATAGGTGGTGAGCAGTACTTC
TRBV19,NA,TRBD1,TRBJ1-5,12,CASSNPGGARHF,TGTGCCAGTAGTAATCCAGGGGGCGCGAGGCATTTT
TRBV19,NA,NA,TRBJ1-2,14,CASSIIASSYGYTF,TGTGCCAGTAGTATTATAGCATCATCCTATGGCTACACCTTC
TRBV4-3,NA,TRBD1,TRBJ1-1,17,CASSQVDLGQPNTEAFF,TGCGCCAGCAGCCAAGTAGACTTGGGACAGCCGAACACTGAAGCTTTCTTT
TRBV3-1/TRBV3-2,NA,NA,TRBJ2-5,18,CASSQDGKGGGQEGTQYF,TGTGCCAGCAGCCAAGATGGTAAGGGGGGGGGCCAAGAAGGGACCCAGTACTTC
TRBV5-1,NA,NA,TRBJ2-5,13,CASSLVARQTQYF,TGCGCCAGCAGCTTGGTAGCGAGACAGACCCAGTACTTC
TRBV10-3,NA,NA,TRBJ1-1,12,CAISEDPNGAFF,TGTGCCATCAGTGAAGATCCAAACGGGGCTTTCTTT
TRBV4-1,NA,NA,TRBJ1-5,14,CASSQDRFNQPQHF,TGCGCCAGCAGCCAAGACCGGTTCAATCAGCCCCAGCATTTT
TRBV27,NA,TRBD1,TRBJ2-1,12,CASGSGTGGKFF,TGTGCCAGCGGTTCCGGGACAGGGGGCAAGTTCTTC
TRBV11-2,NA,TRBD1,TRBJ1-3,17,CASSLDLRDRGQNTIYF,TGTGCCAGCAGCTTAGATCTCCGGGACAGGGGGCAGAACACCATATATTTT
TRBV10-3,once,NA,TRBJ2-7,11,CATMAGYEQYF,TGTGCCACAATGGCAGGGTACGAGCAGTACTTC
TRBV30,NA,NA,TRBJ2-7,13,CAWSGLSSYEQYF,TGTGCCTGGAGTGGACTCAGCTCCTACGAGCAGTACTTC
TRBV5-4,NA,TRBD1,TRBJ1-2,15,CASSYAGTGVAGYTF,TGTGCCAGCAGTTACGCCGGGACAGGGGTCGCTGGCTACACCTTC
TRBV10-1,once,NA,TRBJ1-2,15,CASSESRQAPYGYTF,TGCGCCAGCAGTGAGTCCCGACAGGCCCCTTATGGCTACACCTTC
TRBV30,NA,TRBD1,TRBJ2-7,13,CAWRGTGAYEQYF,TGTGCCTGGAGGGGTACAGGGGCTTACGAGCAGTACTTC
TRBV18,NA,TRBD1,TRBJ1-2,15,CASSPPLTGTGPYTF,TGTGCCAGCTCACCACCCCTTACCGGGACAGGGCCCTACACCTTC
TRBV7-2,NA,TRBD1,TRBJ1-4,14,CASSLDRPYEKLFF,TGTGCCAGCAGCTTGGACAGGCCCTATGAAAAACTGTTTTTT
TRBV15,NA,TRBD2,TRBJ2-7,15,CATSRETSGGIEQYF,TGTGCCACCAGCAGAGAGACTAGCGGGGGAATCGAGCAGTACTTC
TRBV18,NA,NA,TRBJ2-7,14,CASSPSGGAYEQYF,TGTGCCAGCTCACCTTCAGGAGGCGCCTACGAGCAGTACTTC
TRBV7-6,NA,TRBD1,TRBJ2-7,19,CASSPRSALAGTGFNEQYF,TGTGCCAGCAGCCCCCGATCGGCCCTGGCCGGGACAGGGTTTAACGAGCAGTACTTC